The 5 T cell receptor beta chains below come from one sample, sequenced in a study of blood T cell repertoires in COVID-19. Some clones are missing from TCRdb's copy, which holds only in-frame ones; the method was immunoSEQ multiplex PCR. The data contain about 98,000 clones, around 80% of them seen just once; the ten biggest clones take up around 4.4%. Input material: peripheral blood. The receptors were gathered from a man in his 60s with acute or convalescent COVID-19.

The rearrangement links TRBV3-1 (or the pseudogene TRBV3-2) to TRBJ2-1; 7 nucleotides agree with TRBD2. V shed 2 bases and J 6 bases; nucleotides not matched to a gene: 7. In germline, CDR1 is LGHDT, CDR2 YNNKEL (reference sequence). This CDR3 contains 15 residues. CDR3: CASSQSGTYTNEQFF. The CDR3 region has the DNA TGTGCCAGCAGCCAAAGCGGGACTTATACCAATGAGCAGTTCTTC.

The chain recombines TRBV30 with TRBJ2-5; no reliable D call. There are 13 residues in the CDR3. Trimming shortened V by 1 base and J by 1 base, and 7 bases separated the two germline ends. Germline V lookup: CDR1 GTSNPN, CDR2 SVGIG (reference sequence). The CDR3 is CAWSGSSQETQYF. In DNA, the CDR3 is TGTGCCTGGAGTGGTAGTAGCCAAGAGACCCAGTACTTC.

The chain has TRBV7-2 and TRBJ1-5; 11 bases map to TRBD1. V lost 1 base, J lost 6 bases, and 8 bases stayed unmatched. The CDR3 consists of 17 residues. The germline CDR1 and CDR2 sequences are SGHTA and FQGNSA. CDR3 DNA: TGTGCCAGCAGCTTAGTCGGACAGGGGGCAGGGATTCAGCCCCAGCATTTT. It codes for CASSLVGQGAGIQPQHF.

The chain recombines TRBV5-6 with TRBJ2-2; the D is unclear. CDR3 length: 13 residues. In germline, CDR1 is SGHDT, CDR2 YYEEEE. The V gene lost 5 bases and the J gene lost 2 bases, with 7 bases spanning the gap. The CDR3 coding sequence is TGTGCCAGCAGGCTAGGAAACACCGGGGAGCTGTTTTTT. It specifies CASRLGNTGELFF. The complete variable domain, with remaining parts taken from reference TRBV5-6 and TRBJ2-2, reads DAGVTQSPTHLIKTRGQQVTLRCSPKSGHDTVSWYQQALGQGPQFIFQYYEEEERQRGNFPDRFSGHQFPNYSSELNVNALLLGDSALYLCASRLGNTGELFFGEGSRLTVL.

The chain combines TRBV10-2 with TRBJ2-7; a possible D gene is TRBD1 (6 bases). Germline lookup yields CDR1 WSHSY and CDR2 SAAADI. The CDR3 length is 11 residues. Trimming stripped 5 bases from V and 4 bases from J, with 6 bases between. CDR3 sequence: CASSQGYEQYF. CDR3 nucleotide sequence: TGCGCCAGCAGTCAGGGGTACGAGCAGTACTTC.